Shown below are 23 T cell receptor beta chains from a single sample sequenced in a study of blood T cell repertoires in COVID-19. Only in-frame clones appear in the TCRdb table, and some are missing; sequencing was by immunoSEQ multiplex PCR. The data hold 80,000 to 100,000 clones, with about nine tenths observed a single time. Sequences were obtained from peripheral blood. The receptors stem from a woman aged 45-65 years with active or convalescent COVID-19.

The chain is built from TRBV6-1 and TRBJ1-2, with unresolved D. Trimming stripped 3 bases from V and 0 bases from J, with 5 bases between. CDR1 and CDR2 (germline): MNHNS, SASEGT. The CDR3 runs to 13 residues. The CDR3 nucleotides read TGTGCCAGCAGTGACCAGGCTAACTATGGCTACACCTTC. Protein product: CASSDQANYGYTF.

This chain uses TRBV3-1 (or the pseudogene TRBV3-2) with TRBJ2-2; TRBD2 might be the D (6 bases). This CDR3 has 16 residues. Germline lookup yields CDR1 LGHDT and CDR2 YNNKEL (reference sequence). Trimming stripped 5 bases from V and 4 bases from J, with 17 bases between. The CDR3 sequence: CASSRVGEGGTGELFF. The CDR3 DNA is TGTGCCAGCAGCAGGGTCGGAGAGGGAGGCACCGGGGAGCTGTTTTTT.

The genes are TRBV4-1 and TRBJ2-2; 7 positions match TRBD1. Trimming took 0 bases from V and 3 from J; bases not matched to a gene: 13. CDR3 size: 19 residues. Germline values: CDR1 MGHRA, CDR2 YSYEKL. The CDR3 sequence is CASSQDQLGQGDDTGELFF. In DNA form, the CDR3 reads TGCGCCAGCAGCCAAGATCAACTCGGGCAGGGGGACGACACCGGGGAGCTGTTTTTT.

The chain recombines TRBV7-9 with TRBJ2-1; D possibly corresponds to TRBD2 (6 bases). Per germline, CDR1 SEHNR and CDR2 FQNEAQ (reference sequence). Trimming cost V 5 bases and J 0 bases, with 23 bases left between them. The CDR3 runs 19 residues. CDR3 loop: CASSGYGSTGGASYNEQFF. As DNA, the CDR3 is TGTGCCAGCAGCGGCTACGGAAGCACCGGCGGGGCCTCCTACAATGAGCAGTTCTTC. Variable domain in full (rest from reference TRBV7-9 and TRBJ2-1): DTGVSQNPRHKITKRGQNVTFRCDPISEHNRLYWYRQTLGQGPEFLTYFQNEAQLEKSRLLSDRFSAERPKGSFSTLEIQRTEQGDSAMYLCASSGYGSTGGASYNEQFFGPGTRLTVL.

This clone was seen a handful of times. V gene TRBV18 combines with J gene TRBJ1-6; TRBD1 matches at 7 bases. The ends lost 3 bases at V and 10 bases at J; junction bases unmatched: 6. The CDR3 is 14 residues long. Looked up from germline, CDR1 is KGHSH and CDR2 is LQKENI. DNA for the CDR3: TGTGCCAGCTCACCGACAGGGTTAGGCTCACCCCTCCACTTT. This encodes CASSPTGLGSPLHF.

J is TRBJ1-3 and V is TRBV7-9; 7 bases agree with TRBD1. Trimming cost V 4 bases and J 0 bases; bases outside gene matches: 6. There are 16 residues in the CDR3. Looked up from germline, CDR1 is SEHNR and CDR2 is FQNEAQ (reference sequence). CDR3 in amino acids: CASSSGTASSGNTIYF. DNA for the CDR3: TGTGCCAGCAGCTCGGGGACAGCCAGCTCTGGAAACACCATATATTTT.

The chain is built from TRBV4-3 and TRBJ1-2; perhaps TRBD1 as D (6 bases). CDR1 and CDR2 from the germline V gene are LGHNA and YSLEER. CDR3 size: 13 residues. V lost 2 bases and J lost 4, with 8 bases in between. The DNA of the CDR3 is TGCGCCAGCAGCCAAACAGGGAGCTATGGCTACACCTTC. Protein sequence: CASSQTGSYGYTF.

The rearrangement joins TRBV7-9 to TRBJ2-6, with D unresolved. The germline V and J ends were trimmed by 3 bases and 0 bases, with 3 bases remaining between them. From germline, CDR1 is SEHNR and CDR2 FQNEAQ (reference sequence). CDR3 length equals 14 residues. CDR3 DNA: TGTGCCAGCAGCTTCGTCTCTGGGGCCAACGTCCTGACTTTC. Amino acids: CASSFVSGANVLTF.

The V call is TRBV5-4, the J call TRBJ1-5, with 12 bases fitting TRBD1. CDR3 length: 15 amino acids. Germline V gene data show CDR1 as SGHNT and CDR2 as YYREEE (reference sequence). V shed 4 bases, J shed 7 bases, and the junction held 6 bases outside the gene matches. CDR3 DNA: TGTGCCAGCAGCCCTGGGACAGGGGGCGACCAGCCCCAGCATTTT. This gives the protein CASSPGTGGDQPQHF.

The chain recombines TRBV30 with TRBJ2-7; D is perhaps TRBD1 (6 bases). The CDR3 consists of 11 residues. Germline loops: CDR1 GTSNPN, CDR2 SVGIG (reference sequence). Between the trimmed V and J ends, which lost 7 bases and 3 bases, there was a span of 10 bases. CDR3 sequence (DNA): TGTGCCTCAAAGGACAGCTACGAGCAGTACTTC. Encoded protein: CASKDSYEQYF.

The chain carries TRBV2 and TRBJ1-1; D perhaps matches TRBD1 (5 bases). The CDR3 extends over 11 amino acids. Germline V CDR1 and CDR2: SNHLY, FYNNEI. The germline V and J ends were trimmed by 10 bases and 7 bases, with 13 bases remaining between them. CDR3 region: CATGRDVEAFF. CDR3 coding DNA: TGTGCCACGGGGAGGGACGTTGAAGCTTTCTTT.

This chain joins TRBV7-2 and TRBJ1-5; D is ambiguous. The CDR3 has 14 residues. Germline CDR1 is SGHTA and CDR2 is FQGNSA. Trimming removed 2 bases from V and 3 bases from J, with 8 bases in between. CDR3 bases: TGTGCCAGCAGCTTAAACCGGGTCAATCAGCCCCAGCATTTT. It codes for CASSLNRVNQPQHF.

About this clone: The same CDR3 can be traced to other DNA sequences in this sample. The chain uses TRBV18 and TRBJ2-7; TRBD1 matches at 9 bases. The germline gives CDR1 KGHSH, CDR2 LQKENI. The CDR3 is 14 amino acids. Trimming cost V 6 bases and J 1 base; bases outside gene matches: 4. The CDR3 nucleotides are TGTGCCAGCTCGCCCGGGACAGGGTCCTACGAGCAGTACTTC. As protein: CASSPGTGSYEQYF.

The chain uses TRBV13 and TRBJ2-7; D might be TRBD2 (6 bases). V lost 4 bases to trimming and J lost 0 bases, with 13 bases between them. The CDR3 contains 15 residues. In germline, CDR1 is PRHDT, CDR2 FYEKMQ (reference sequence). This CDR3 is CASSSPGLSSYEQYF. CDR3 in DNA: TGTGCCAGCAGCTCACCGGGACTGTCCTCCTACGAGCAGTACTTC.

V and J are TRBV6-5 and TRBJ2-7; D might be TRBD1 (6 bases). Germline CDR1 reads MNHEY; CDR2 reads SVGAGI. Between the trimmed V and J ends, which lost 6 bases and 4 bases, there was a span of 13 bases. This CDR3 has 13 residues. CDR3 sequence: CASSSDSQYEQYF. The CDR3, as DNA: TGTGCCAGCAGCTCGGACAGTCAATACGAGCAGTACTTC.

This sequence joins TRBV19 and TRBJ2-4, with 14 bases identical to TRBD2. The CDR3 loop spans 18 amino acids. Germline loops: CDR1 LNHDA, CDR2 SQIVND (reference sequence). Unmatched junction bases numbered 10, after V lost 9 bases and J lost 0 bases. The CDR3 coding sequence is TGTGCCAGCGGGGGACTAGCGGGGGTTTCACTAGCCAAAAACATTCAGTACTTC. It encodes CASGGLAGVSLAKNIQYF.

The sample holds one count of this clone. The chain recombines TRBV6-2 or TRBV6-3 with TRBJ1-1, with D perhaps TRBD1 (5 bases). The CDR3 sequence is 14 residues long. Per germline, CDR1 MNHEY and CDR2 SVGEGT. V was cut by 4 bases and J by 10 bases, with 19 bases left in between. CDR3 nucleotide sequence: TGTGCCAGCAGTTCCCCAGGGCAGGGTCGAATAGCTTTCTTT. Amino acid sequence: CASSSPGQGRIAFF.

J is TRBJ2-7 and V is TRBV5-1; D is possibly TRBD1 (6 bases). This CDR3 has 13 amino acids. Looked up from germline, CDR1 is SGHRS and CDR2 is YFSETQ. The V gene lost 3 bases and the J gene lost 5 bases, with 12 bases spanning the gap. The CDR3 region has the DNA TGCGCCAGCAGCTCGCAGGGGTTCGACGAGCAGTACTTC. Residues: CASSSQGFDEQYF.

V gene TRBV2 combines with J gene TRBJ1-2; 8 bases align to TRBD1. Looked up from germline, CDR1 is SNHLY and CDR2 is FYNNEI. The V gene end was trimmed by 4 bases and the J gene end by 4 bases; junction bases not matched to a gene: 5. The CDR3 length is 14 residues. The CDR3 sequence: CASSGDRSLYGYTF. CDR3 DNA: TGTGCCAGCAGTGGGGACAGGAGCCTCTATGGCTACACCTTC. The whole variable domain, remainder taken from reference TRBV2 and TRBJ1-2, is EPEVTQTPSHQVTQMGQEVILRCVPISNHLYFYWYRQILGQKVEFLVSFYNNEISEKSEIFDDQFSVERPDGSNFTLKIRSTKLEDSAMYFCASSGDRSLYGYTFGSGTRLTVV.

The chain joins TRBV7-9 to TRBJ2-7; TRBD1 aligns across 10 bases. This CDR3 contains 13 residues. V dropped 7 bases and J dropped 5; count of bases not matched to a gene: 5. CDR1 SEHNR and CDR2 FQNEAQ come from the germline V gene (reference sequence). The CDR3 region is CASTGQGVNEQYF. DNA for the CDR3: TGTGCCAGCACCGGACAGGGGGTCAACGAGCAGTACTTC.

V gene TRBV3-1 (or the pseudogene TRBV3-2) combines with J gene TRBJ2-2, with TRBD1 identical over 9 bases. CDR3 size: 16 residues. V was clipped by 3 bases and J by 4 bases; unmatched bases: 6. Germline values: CDR1 LGHDT, CDR2 YNNKEL (reference sequence). The chain's CDR3 is CASSHGDRDGTGELFF. As DNA, the CDR3 is TGTGCCAGCAGCCATGGGGACAGGGATGGCACCGGGGAGCTGTTTTTT.

V usage is TRBV30 and J usage is TRBJ2-5; D ambiguous. The CDR3 sequence is 13 residues long. V shed 2 bases and J shed 2 bases, with 9 bases lying between them. The germline gives CDR1 GTSNPN, CDR2 SVGIG (reference sequence). CDR3: CAWSSRVQETQYF. CDR3 DNA: TGTGCCTGGAGTTCTCGGGTTCAAGAGACCCAGTACTTC.

The chain has TRBV27 and TRBJ1-1; D uncertain. The CDR3 consists of 13 residues. V lost 0 bases and J lost 6, with 8 bases in between. Germline loops: CDR1 MNHEY, CDR2 SMNVEV (reference sequence). Written as DNA, the CDR3 is TGTGCCAGCAGTTTATCATTCGGTTCTGAAGCTTTCTTT. Translating gives CASSLSFGSEAFF.